The sequence of this T cell receptor (beta chain) was determined in a study of T cell repertoires in cytomegalovirus infection. Study summary: CMV epitopes that were recently identified and HLA-C-restricted were used alongside well-studied HLA-B-restricted ones. Matching HLA type and CMV infection were both indicated by public TCR beta signatures. Study-wide results and caveats: People with CMV and the relevant HLA were identified by cumulative public TCR beta family frequency. CMV-specific HLA-C-restricted TCR beta clonotypes dominated the ex vivo response.

In its sample, this clonotype was seen a few times. Its target is not known. TCRdb analysed the reads with MiXCR anew, one entry per CDR3 protein. This repertoire shows about 700,000 distinct CDR3 sequences, roughly 36% found once; its top ten account for 15% to 20%. The TCR was taken from a human donor in good health (CMV status not recorded). Some clones in this sample may be carry-over from other donors' samples. The specimen was cultured PBMCs, collected from culture after CMV antigen stimulation.

The CDR3 nucleotides read TGTGCCAGCAGCCCACCGACTAGTTACGAGCAGTACTTC. It codes for CASSPPTSYEQYF. The chain carries TRBV7-2 and TRBJ2-7, with D perhaps matching TRBD2 (6 bases). Trimming took off 5 bases at V and 4 bases at J, with 12 bases between the two ends. The CDR3 length is 13 residues. CDR1 and CDR2 (germline): SGHTA, FQGNSA.